The clone carrying this T cell receptor beta chain was seen more than once but under ten times. This sequence may be a read error, since a much larger clone differs from it by one base. Breast cancer patients provided tissue from their axillary draining lymph nodes. TCRdb re-called the multiplex PCR reads through MiXCR, storing one row per CDR3 protein. The table shows a few hundred thousand distinct CDR3 sequences, with less than 40% occurring only once. The source of the sample is a study of breast tumors, draining lymph nodes, adjacent tissues. This CDR3 region has 15 residues. Germline values: CDR1 SGHDN, CDR2 FVKESK. V gave up 3 bases and J gave up 5 bases; unmatched junction bases: 4.

This clonotype was sampled from a female donor with breast cancer. Some clones in this sample may be carry-over from other donors' samples. Sequenced input: axillary lymph node tissue. This chain links TRBV14 with TRBJ2-2; 9 bases are shared with TRBD1. The chain's CDR3 is CASSHGQGRTGELFF. CDR3 nucleotide sequence: TGTGCCAGCAGCCACGGACAGGGGAGGACCGGGGAGCTGTTTTTT. Supplemented by reference TRBV14 and TRBJ2-2, the full variable domain reads EAGVTQFPSHSVIEKGQTVTLRCDPISGHDNLYWYRRVMGKEIKFLLHFVKESKQDESGMPNNRFLAERTGGTYSTLKVQPAELEDSGVYFCASSHGQGRTGELFFGEGSRLTVL.